A selection of T cell receptor beta chains follows, all from one sample in a study of beta chain features in type 1 diabetes. Assay: immunoSEQ multiplex PCR; the TCRdb copy retains only in-frame clones and omits some. The table has roughly 150,000 clones, approximately 7.8% seen once. Source material: central memory CD4+ T cells from blood. The receptor set was obtained from a middle-aged woman with type 1 diabetes. Both conserved end residues are trimmed from each CDR3.

j_gene: TRBJ2-7
v_gene: TRBV5-1
CDR3aa: ASSWTVNSYEQY

j_gene: TRBJ2-3
v_gene: TRBV7-9
CDR3aa: ASNQGLAGSSTDTQY

j_gene: TRBJ1-2
v_gene: TRBV29-1
CDR3aa: SVVQGNFYYGYT

j_gene: TRBJ1-2
v_gene: TRBV15
CDR3aa: ATSRDTGGQGARYGYT

j_gene: TRBJ1-5
v_gene: TRBV19
CDR3aa: ASRTSRDRGTQH

j_gene: TRBJ2-5
v_gene: TRBV5-1
CDR3aa: ASSLVGDRTQY

j_gene: TRBJ2-2
v_gene: TRBV9
CDR3aa: ASANTPNTGELF

j_gene: TRBJ1-3
v_gene: TRBV11-2
CDR3aa: AIAQGYDGNTIY

j_gene: TRBJ1-2
v_gene: TRBV4-2
CDR3aa: ASSQDRGGYHGYT

j_gene: TRBJ2-2
v_gene: TRBV11-2
CDR3aa: ASSLGPFGELF

j_gene: TRBJ2-2
v_gene: TRBV11-3
CDR3aa: ASSSRGTGELF

j_gene: TRBJ1-1
v_gene: TRBV28
CDR3aa: ASSLSGGRLNAEAF

j_gene: TRBJ2-3
v_gene: TRBV9
CDR3aa: ASSVGLAGVDTQY

j_gene: TRBJ2-1
v_gene: TRBV19
CDR3aa: ASSQTDRHNEQF

j_gene: TRBJ1-5
v_gene: TRBV15
CDR3aa: ATGPETGETQPQH

j_gene: TRBJ1-1
v_gene: TRBV7-3
CDR3aa: ASSLNRGDEGAEAF

j_gene: TRBJ1-6
v_gene: TRBV6-5
CDR3aa: ASSSWTGNSPLH

j_gene: TRBJ1-5
v_gene: TRBV28
CDR3aa: AGAGGAGQPQH

j_gene: TRBJ2-5
v_gene: TRBV5-1
CDR3aa: ASSLGIRQATYQETQY

j_gene: TRBJ1-5
v_gene: TRBV4-1
CDR3aa: ASSQSTAGAGQPQH

j_gene: TRBJ1-4
v_gene: TRBV9
CDR3aa: ASSAQGRNEKLF

j_gene: TRBJ1-6
v_gene: TRBV2
CDR3aa: ASSEKGRAQSPLH

j_gene: TRBJ1-3
v_gene: TRBV14
CDR3aa: ASSPLGQESGNTIY

j_gene: TRBJ1-2
v_gene: TRBV28
CDR3aa: ASLPGTGDYGYT

j_gene: TRBJ2-1
v_gene: TRBV7-3
CDR3aa: ASSFLDRGPKF

j_gene: TRBJ2-5
v_gene: TRBV6-5
CDR3aa: ASSYSRASGKETQY

j_gene: TRBJ2-7
v_gene: TRBV5-1
CDR3aa: ASSQQGYEQY

j_gene: TRBJ1-1
v_gene: TRBV7-9
CDR3aa: ASSAGTGLPEAF

j_gene: TRBJ2-5
v_gene: TRBV7-2
CDR3aa: ASSDYREGETQY

j_gene: TRBJ1-1
v_gene: TRBV7-3
CDR3aa: ASRLHQGATEAF

j_gene: TRBJ1-6
v_gene: TRBV4-3
CDR3aa: ASSQGQRRDSPLH

j_gene: TRBJ2-7
v_gene: TRBV10-3
CDR3aa: AISSTGGTYEQY

j_gene: TRBJ2-7
v_gene: TRBV27
CDR3aa: ASSLGTGTAFYEQY

j_gene: TRBJ2-5
v_gene: TRBV2
CDR3aa: ASSEYRGTIQETQY

j_gene: TRBJ1-1
v_gene: TRBV29-1
CDR3aa: SGDRGTEAF

j_gene: TRBJ1-2
v_gene: TRBV5-1
CDR3aa: ASSLVSQGATGYT

j_gene: TRBJ2-7
v_gene: TRBV2
CDR3aa: ASSYQTESYEQY

j_gene: TRBJ1-5
v_gene: TRBV4-1
CDR3aa: ASSQGPRNQPQH

j_gene: TRBJ2-6
v_gene: TRBV5-1
CDR3aa: ASSVQGESGANVLT

j_gene: TRBJ2-7
v_gene: TRBV7-3
CDR3aa: ASSWGVGTVGSYEQY

j_gene: TRBJ1-6
v_gene: TRBV4-2
CDR3aa: ASSQAHGRGDSPLH

j_gene: TRBJ1-2
v_gene: TRBV28
CDR3aa: ASSPPDRGYGYT

j_gene: TRBJ1-5
v_gene: TRBV27
CDR3aa: ASSLRGAQGQPQH

j_gene: TRBJ2-1
v_gene: TRBV19
CDR3aa: ASSIDLQRPERNEQF

j_gene: TRBJ2-3
v_gene: TRBV4-3
CDR3aa: ASSQARGDRDTQY

j_gene: TRBJ1-1
v_gene: TRBV7-8
CDR3aa: ASSLDRSGAEAF

j_gene: TRBJ1-6
v_gene: TRBV27
CDR3aa: ASSLRGDSPLH

j_gene: TRBJ2-1
v_gene: TRBV15
CDR3aa: ATSRDGQTISYNEQF

j_gene: TRBJ2-7
v_gene: TRBV5-1
CDR3aa: ASTSSGEGYEQY

j_gene: TRBJ2-7
v_gene: TRBV7-2
CDR3aa: ASSPGLARREQY

j_gene: TRBJ2-3
v_gene: TRBV29-1
CDR3aa: STTVWKGATDTQY

j_gene: TRBJ1-2
v_gene: TRBV30
CDR3aa: AWSPGTSYGYT

j_gene: TRBJ2-2
v_gene: TRBV7-2
CDR3aa: ASFGTGNTGELF